The clone carrying this TCR beta chain came up once. Its target is not known. Donors were healthy Caucasian individuals from Russia aged roughly 6 to 95. The data originate from a study of blood T cells in healthy people across ages. Broader study findings: TCR beta diversity per million T cells fell roughly linearly with age. Estimates of diversity drawn from one million T cells were considered underestimates.

Alongside a J-beta primer mix, a sample-barcoded 5' primer served in a second PCR lasting roughly 6 to 12 cycles. Through a template-switch adaptor with 12 random nucleotides, each cDNA molecule received a tag. TCRdb independently ran MiXCR on the 5' RACE reads; one entry per CDR3 protein. Of roughly 800,000 distinct CDR3 sequences listed, about 62% are singletons. This sequence originates from a man aged 25 to 45 in good health. Sequencing was carried out using blood.

For the CDR3, the DNA is TGTGCCAGCAGGGAGTTGTGGGACCTTAACACTGAAGCTTTCTTT. Translation: CASRELWDLNTEAFF. The chain employs TRBV6-2 or TRBV6-3 and TRBJ1-1; the D gene is possibly TRBD1 (5 bases). The CDR3 sequence is 15 residues long. CDR1 is MNHEY and CDR2 is SVGEGT in the germline V gene. The ends were cut back, 6 bases at V and 2 bases at J, with 16 bases in the middle.